This T cell receptor (beta chain) was captured in a study of identical twins' blood T cells. Study overall: Roughly twelve libraries, six alpha and six beta, gave approximately 50 million reads.

Each CDR3 protein gets one entry after TCRdb re-called the 5' RACE reads with MiXCR. The sample has roughly 380,000 distinct CDR3 sequences; 28% are singletons. Between the trimmed V and J ends, which lost 2 bases and 7 bases, there was a span of 8 bases. CDR1 and CDR2 (germline): SEHNR, FQNEAQ (reference sequence). CDR3 length equals 12 residues. Material for sequencing was PBMCs. The clonotype comes from a woman aged 18 to 55 in good health. The chain uses TRBV7-9 and TRBJ1-1, with D perhaps TRBD1 (6 bases). CDR3 sequence reads: CASSLSRGEAFF. CDR3 DNA: TGTGCCAGCAGCTTATCCAGGGGTGAAGCTTTCTTT.